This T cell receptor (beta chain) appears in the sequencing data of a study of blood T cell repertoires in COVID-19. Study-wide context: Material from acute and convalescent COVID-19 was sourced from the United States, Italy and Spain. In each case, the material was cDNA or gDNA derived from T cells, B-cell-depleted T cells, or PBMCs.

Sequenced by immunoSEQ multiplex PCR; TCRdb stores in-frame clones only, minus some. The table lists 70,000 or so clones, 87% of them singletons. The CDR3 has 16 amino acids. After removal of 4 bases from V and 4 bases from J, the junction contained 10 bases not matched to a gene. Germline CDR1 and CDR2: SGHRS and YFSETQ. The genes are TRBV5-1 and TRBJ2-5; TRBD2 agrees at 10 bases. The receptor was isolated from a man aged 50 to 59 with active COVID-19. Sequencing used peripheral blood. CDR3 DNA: TGCGCCAGCAGCCAGGGGGTAGCGGGAGGAGCAGAGACCCAGTACTTC. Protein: CASSQGVAGGAETQYF.